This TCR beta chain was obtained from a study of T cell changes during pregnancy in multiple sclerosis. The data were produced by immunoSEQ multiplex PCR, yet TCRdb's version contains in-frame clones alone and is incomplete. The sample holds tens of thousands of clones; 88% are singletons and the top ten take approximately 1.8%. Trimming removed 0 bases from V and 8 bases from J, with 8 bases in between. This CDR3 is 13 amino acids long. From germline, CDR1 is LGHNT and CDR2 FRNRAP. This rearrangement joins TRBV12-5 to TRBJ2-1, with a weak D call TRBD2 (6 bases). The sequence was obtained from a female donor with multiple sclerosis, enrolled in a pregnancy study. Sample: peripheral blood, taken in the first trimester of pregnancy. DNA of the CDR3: TGTGCTAGTGGTTTGGTACCGGGAGATGAGCAGTTCTTC. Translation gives CASGLVPGDEQFF. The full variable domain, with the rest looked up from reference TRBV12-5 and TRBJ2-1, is DARVTQTPRHKVTEMGQEVTMRCQPILGHNTVFWYRQTMMQGLELLAYFRNRAPLDDSGMPKDRFSAEMPDATLATLKIQPSEPRDSAVYFCASGLVPGDEQFFGPGTRLTVL.